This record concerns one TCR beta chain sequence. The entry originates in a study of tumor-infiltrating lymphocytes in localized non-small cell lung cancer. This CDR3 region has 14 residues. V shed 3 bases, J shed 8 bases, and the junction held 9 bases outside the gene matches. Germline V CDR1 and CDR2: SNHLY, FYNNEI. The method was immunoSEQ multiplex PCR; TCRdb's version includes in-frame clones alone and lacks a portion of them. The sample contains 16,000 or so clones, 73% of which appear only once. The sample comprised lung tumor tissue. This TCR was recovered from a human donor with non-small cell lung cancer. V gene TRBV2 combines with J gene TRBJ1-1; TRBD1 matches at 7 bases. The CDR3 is CASSDAQGNREAFF. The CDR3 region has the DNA TGTGCCAGCAGTGACGCACAGGGGAATCGAGAAGCTTTCTTT.